This record looks at one TCR beta chain sequence and its context. Its antigen is still unknown. A junction boundary mismatches the germline segment, possibly from a read error. PBMCs numbering at least 6 million were isolated per sample. Germline CDR1 reads SGHTA; CDR2 reads FQGNSA. The CDR3 is 16 amino acids. With a J-beta primer mix and a sample-barcoded 5' primer, a second PCR ran about 6 to 11 cycles. The template-switch adaptor was a 5' adaptor with 12 random nucleotides. It tagged each cDNA molecule. TCRdb itself ran the 5' RACE reads through MiXCR, one entry per CDR3 protein. The sample carries 1.5 million to 2 million distinct CDR3 sequences, roughly 27% recorded once. This sample was included in a study of blood T cells in healthy people across ages. Study-level background: Every two T cells gave about one barcoded beta molecule via template switching.

Study observations and caveats: Expanded clonotype shifts may have been confounded, as the donors had an unknown CMV status.

Sequencing used blood. This chain links TRBV7-2 with TRBJ2-1, with 11 bases fitting TRBD2. The clonotype comes from a woman in her twenties or thirties in good health. The CDR3 loop reads CASSLETSGEPGEQFF. CDR3 bases: TGTGCTAGCAGCTTGGAGACTAGCGGGGAACCAGGTGAGCAGTTCTTC.